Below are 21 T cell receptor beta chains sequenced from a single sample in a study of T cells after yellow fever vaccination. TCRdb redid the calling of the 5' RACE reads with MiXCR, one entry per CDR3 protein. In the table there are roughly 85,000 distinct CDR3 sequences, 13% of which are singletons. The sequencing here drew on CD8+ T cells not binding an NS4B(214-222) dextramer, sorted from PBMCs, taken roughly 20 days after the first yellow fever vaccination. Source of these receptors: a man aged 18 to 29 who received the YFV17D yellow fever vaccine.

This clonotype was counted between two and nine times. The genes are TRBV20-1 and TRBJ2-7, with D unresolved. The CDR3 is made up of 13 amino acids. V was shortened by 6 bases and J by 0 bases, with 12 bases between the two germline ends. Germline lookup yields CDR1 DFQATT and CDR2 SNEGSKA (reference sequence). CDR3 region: CSATTASSYEQYV. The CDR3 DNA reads TGCAGTGCGACAACGGCCAGCTCCTACGAGCAGTACGTC.

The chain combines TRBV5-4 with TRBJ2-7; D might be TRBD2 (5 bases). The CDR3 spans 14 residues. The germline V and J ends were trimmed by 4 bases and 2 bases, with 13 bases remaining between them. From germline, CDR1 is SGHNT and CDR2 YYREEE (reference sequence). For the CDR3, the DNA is TGTGCCAGCAGCGACGGACTGATCACCTACGAGCAGTACTTC. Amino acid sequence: CASSDGLITYEQYF.

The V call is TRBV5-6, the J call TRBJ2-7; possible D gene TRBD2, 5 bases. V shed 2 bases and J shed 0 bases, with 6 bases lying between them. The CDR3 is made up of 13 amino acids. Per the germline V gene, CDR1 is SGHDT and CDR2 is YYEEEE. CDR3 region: CASSFGDSYEQYV. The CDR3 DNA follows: TGTGCCAGCAGCTTCGGGGACTCCTACGAGCAGTACGTC.

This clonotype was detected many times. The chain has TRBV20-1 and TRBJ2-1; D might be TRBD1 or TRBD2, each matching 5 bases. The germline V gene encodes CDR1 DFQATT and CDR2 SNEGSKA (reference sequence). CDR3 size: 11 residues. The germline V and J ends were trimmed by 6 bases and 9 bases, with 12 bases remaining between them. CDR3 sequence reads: CSARGGTEQFF. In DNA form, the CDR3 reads TGCAGTGCGAGGGGCGGAACTGAGCAGTTCTTC.

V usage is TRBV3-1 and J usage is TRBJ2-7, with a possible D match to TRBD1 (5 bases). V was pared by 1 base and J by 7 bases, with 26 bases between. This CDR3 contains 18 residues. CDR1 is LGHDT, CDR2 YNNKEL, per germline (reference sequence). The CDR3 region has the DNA TGTGCCAGCAGCCAAGGTACGGTAGGGGCAGTTTGGGTGCCTGAGCAGTACGTC. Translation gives CASSQGTVGAVWVPEQYV.

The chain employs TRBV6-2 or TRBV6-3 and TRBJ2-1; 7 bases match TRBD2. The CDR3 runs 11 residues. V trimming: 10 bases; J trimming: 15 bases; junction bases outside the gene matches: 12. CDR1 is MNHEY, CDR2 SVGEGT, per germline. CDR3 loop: CATSGLVDLFF. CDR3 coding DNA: TGTGCCACCTCCGGACTAGTCGATCTGTTCTTC.

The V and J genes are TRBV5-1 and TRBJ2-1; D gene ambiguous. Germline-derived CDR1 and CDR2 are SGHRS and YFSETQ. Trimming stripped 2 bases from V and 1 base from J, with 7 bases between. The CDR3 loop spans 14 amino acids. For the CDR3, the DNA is TGCGCCAGCAGCTTTACAGCGTCCTACAATGAGCAGTTCTTC. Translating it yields CASSFTASYNEQFF.

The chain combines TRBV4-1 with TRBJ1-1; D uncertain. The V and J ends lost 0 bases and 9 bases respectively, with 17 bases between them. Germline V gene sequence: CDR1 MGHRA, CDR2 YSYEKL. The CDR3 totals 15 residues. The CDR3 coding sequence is TGCGCCAGCAGCCAAGACTCGGGTGGGTATGGGAAAGCTTTCTTT. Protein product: CASSQDSGGYGKAFF.

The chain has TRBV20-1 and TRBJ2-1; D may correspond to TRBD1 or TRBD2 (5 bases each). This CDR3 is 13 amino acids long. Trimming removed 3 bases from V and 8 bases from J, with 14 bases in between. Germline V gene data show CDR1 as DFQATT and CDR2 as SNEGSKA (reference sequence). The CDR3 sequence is CSASAGWGDEQFF. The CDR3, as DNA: TGCAGTGCTAGTGCAGGGTGGGGAGATGAGCAGTTCTTC.

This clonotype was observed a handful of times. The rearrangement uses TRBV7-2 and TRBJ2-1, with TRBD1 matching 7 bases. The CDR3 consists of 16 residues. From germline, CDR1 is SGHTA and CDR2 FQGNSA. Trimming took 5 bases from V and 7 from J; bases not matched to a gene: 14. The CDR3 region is CASSRLRPGGRNEQFF. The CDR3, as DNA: TGTGCCAGCAGCCGATTGAGGCCAGGGGGTAGGAATGAGCAGTTCTTC.

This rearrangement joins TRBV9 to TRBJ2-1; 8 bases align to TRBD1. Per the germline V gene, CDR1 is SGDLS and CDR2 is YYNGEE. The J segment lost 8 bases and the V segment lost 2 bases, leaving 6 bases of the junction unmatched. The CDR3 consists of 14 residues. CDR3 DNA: TGTGCCAGCAGCGTCGGACAGGGCGCCTATGAGCAGTTCTTC. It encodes CASSVGQGAYEQFF.

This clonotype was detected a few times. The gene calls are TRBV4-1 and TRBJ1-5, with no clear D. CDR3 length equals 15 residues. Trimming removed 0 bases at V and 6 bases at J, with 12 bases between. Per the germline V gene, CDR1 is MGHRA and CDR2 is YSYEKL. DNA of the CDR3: TGCGCCAGCAGCCAAGAATGGTCGTCAGGTCAGCCCCAGCATTTT. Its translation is CASSQEWSSGQPQHF.

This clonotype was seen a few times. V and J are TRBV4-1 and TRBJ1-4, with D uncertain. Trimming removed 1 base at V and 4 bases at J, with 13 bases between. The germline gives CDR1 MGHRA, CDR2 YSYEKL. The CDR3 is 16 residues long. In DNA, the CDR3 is TGCGCCAGCAGCCAAGCTCTGACCGCGGATAATGAAAAACTGTTTTTT. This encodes CASSQALTADNEKLFF.

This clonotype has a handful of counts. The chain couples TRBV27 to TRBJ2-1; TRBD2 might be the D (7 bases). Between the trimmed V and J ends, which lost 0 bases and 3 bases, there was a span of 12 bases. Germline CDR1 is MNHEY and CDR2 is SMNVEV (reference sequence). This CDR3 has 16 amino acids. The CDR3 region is CASSLSAGDNYNEQFF. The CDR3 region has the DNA TGTGCCAGCAGTTTATCCGCGGGGGACAACTACAATGAGCAGTTCTTC.

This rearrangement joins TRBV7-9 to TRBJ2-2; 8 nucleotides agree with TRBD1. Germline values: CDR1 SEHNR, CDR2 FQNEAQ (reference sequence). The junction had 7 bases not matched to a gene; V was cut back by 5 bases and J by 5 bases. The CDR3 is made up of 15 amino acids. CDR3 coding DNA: TGTGCCAGCAGCCCCAGGGGGCCCACGACCGGGGAGCTGTTTTTT. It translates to CASSPRGPTTGELFF. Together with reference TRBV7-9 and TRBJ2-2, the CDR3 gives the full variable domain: DTGVSQNPRHKITKRGQNVTFRCDPISEHNRLYWYRQTLGQGPEFLTYFQNEAQLEKSRLLSDRFSAERPKGSFSTLEIQRTEQGDSAMYLCASSPRGPTTGELFFGEGSRLTVL.

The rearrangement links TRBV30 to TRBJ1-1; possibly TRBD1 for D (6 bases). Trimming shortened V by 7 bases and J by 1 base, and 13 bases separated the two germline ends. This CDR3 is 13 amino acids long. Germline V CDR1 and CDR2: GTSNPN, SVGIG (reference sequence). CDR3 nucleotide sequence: TGTGCCTTAACCTTGACAGGGAACACTGAAGCTTTCTTT. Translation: CALTLTGNTEAFF.

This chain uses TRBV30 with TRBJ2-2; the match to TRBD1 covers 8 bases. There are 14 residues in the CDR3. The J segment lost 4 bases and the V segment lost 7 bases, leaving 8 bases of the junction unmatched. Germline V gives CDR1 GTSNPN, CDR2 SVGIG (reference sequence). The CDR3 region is CAYDRGAATGELFF. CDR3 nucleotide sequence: TGTGCCTATGACAGGGGAGCAGCCACCGGGGAGCTGTTTTTT.

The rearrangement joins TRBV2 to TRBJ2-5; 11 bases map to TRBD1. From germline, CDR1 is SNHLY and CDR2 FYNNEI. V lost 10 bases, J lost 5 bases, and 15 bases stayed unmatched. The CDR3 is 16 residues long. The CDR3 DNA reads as TGTGCCACCCACGTGGAAGGACAGGGGGCGTTGGAGACCCAGTACTTC. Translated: CATHVEGQGALETQYF. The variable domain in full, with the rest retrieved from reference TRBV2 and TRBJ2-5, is EPEVTQTPSHQVTQMGQEVILRCVPISNHLYFYWYRQILGQKVEFLVSFYNNEISEKSEIFDDQFSVERPDGSNFTLKIRSTKLEDSAMYFCATHVEGQGALETQYFGPGTRLLVL.

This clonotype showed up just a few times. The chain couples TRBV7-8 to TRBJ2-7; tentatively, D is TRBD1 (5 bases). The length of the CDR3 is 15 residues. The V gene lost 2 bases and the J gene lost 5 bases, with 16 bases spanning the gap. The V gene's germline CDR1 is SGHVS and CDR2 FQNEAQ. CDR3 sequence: CASSLFGPIGDEQYF. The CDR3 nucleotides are TGTGCCAGCAGCTTATTCGGGCCCATAGGGGACGAGCAGTACTTC.

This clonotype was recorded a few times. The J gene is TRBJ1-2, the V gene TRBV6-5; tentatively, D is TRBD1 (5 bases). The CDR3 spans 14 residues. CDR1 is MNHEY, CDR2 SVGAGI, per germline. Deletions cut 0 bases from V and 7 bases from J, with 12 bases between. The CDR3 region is CASSYSPGRGGYTF. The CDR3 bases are TGTGCCAGCAGTTACTCGCCAGGGAGGGGTGGCTACACCTTC.

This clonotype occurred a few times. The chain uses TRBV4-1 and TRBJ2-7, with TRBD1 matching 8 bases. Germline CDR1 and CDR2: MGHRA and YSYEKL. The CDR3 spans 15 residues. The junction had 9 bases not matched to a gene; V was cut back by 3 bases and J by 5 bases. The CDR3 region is CASSQGLGQGNEQYF. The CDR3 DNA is TGCGCCAGCAGCCAGGGTTTAGGACAGGGAAACGAGCAGTACTTC.